The 30 T cell receptor beta chains below all came from one sample that was sequenced in a study of T-cell reconstitution after alpha-beta-depleted transplantation in children (dated by TCRdb to the mid-2010s). To prepare the library, PCR was applied. Sequencing took place on an Illumina HiSeq 2500. To normalize quantification of the TCRbeta repertoire, the TCR libraries were built with molecular barcoding that relied on unique molecular identifiers. The public reads were run again by TCRdb, first through fastp at Q25 and then through MiXCR, and only productive beta chains were kept. Rows are combined by CDR3 protein, so each entry shows the most common genes and DNA. This sample comprises around 450,000 distinct CDR3 sequences, about 16% of them detected only once. The ten largest clonotypes hold under 30% of the sample. Taken with the paper, the label for treatment or condition translates to: allogeneic hematopoietic cell transplantation with graft depleted of TCRalphabeta T cells and CD19 B cells.

The source material was PBMCs, mostly from graft donor cells, sampled 360 days after TCRalphabeta/CD19-depleted stem cell transplant. These receptors all come from a boy in the first two years of life who had a stem cell transplant for Wiskott-Aldrich syndrome, so the T cells may come from the graft donor.

J is TRBJ2-1 and V is TRBV4-1; 12 bases are shared with TRBD2. Losses at the gene ends were 2 bases for V and 3 bases for J; bases not matched to a gene: 11. Germline CDR1 MGHRA, CDR2 YSYEKL. The CDR3 is 19 residues long. The DNA for the CDR3 is TGCGCCAGCAGCCAATCTAGCGGGGGGGTCATACGAGGCTACAATGAGCAGTTCTTC. Protein sequence: CASSQSSGGVIRGYNEQFF.

This clonotype was observed a few times. This rearrangement joins TRBV5-6 to TRBJ2-5; weak D call: TRBD2 (6 bases). V lost 0 bases and J lost 4, with 13 bases in between. The CDR3 runs to 15 residues. From germline, CDR1 is SGHDT and CDR2 YYEEEE. The CDR3 reads CASSLAYGSGETQYF. The CDR3 bases are TGTGCCAGCAGCTTGGCTTACGGGAGCGGAGAGACCCAGTACTTC.

To note about this clonotype: This could be a read error, since a much larger clone is one nucleotide away. No conserved phenylalanine or tryptophan is present at the end of the CDR3, so a read error is the likely explanation. The chain uses TRBV4-3 and TRBJ2-3, with D unclear. V gave up 0 bases and J gave up 6 bases, with 7 bases separating them. The CDR3 extends over 13 amino acids. Germline V CDR1 and CDR2: LGHNA, YSLEER. The CDR3 bases are TGCGCCAGCAGCCAAGATTTCAGGGATACGCAGTATTAT. Translation gives CASSQDFRDTQYY.

The chain recombines TRBV19 with TRBJ2-7; possibly TRBD1 for D (5 bases). V lost 3 bases to trimming and J lost 2 bases, with 11 bases between them. This CDR3 contains 14 residues. Germline CDR1 and CDR2: LNHDA and SQIVND (reference sequence). Here the CDR3 reads CASSINGRAYEQYF. The DNA of the CDR3 is TGTGCCAGTAGTATTAATGGCAGGGCCTACGAGCAGTACTTC. Full variable domain (outside the CDR3, taken from reference TRBV19 and TRBJ2-7): DGGITQSPKYLFRKEGQNVTLSCEQNLNHDAMYWYRQDPGQGLRLIYYSQIVNDFQKGDIAEGYSVSREKKESFPLTVTSAQKNPTAFYLCASSINGRAYEQYFGPGTRLTVT.

This chain connects TRBV5-6 to TRBJ1-6; no firm D call. Germline lookup yields CDR1 SGHDT and CDR2 YYEEEE. The CDR3 totals 15 residues. The V and J ends lost 0 bases and 11 bases respectively, with 15 bases between them. The CDR3 sequence: CASSLEHREPTPLHF. The CDR3 bases are TGTGCCAGCAGCTTGGAACACCGCGAACCGACACCCCTCCACTTT.

Only one count was recorded for this clonotype. The chain joins TRBV12-3 or TRBV12-4 to TRBJ2-7; D possibly corresponds to TRBD2 (5 bases). Trimming shortened V by 2 bases and J by 7 bases, and 12 bases separated the two germline ends. CDR3 length: 13 amino acids. CDR3 coding DNA: TGTGCCAGCAGTTTACGGGGTAGGGTGGAGCAGTACTTC. It translates to CASSLRGRVEQYF.

This clonotype has just a few counts. The chain joins TRBV7-2 to TRBJ1-1; D gene unclear. This CDR3 contains 13 residues. Germline CDR1 is SGHTA and CDR2 is FQGNSA. The V end lost 4 bases, the J end lost 8 bases, and 14 bases lay between the germline ends. This chain's CDR3 is CASSSYPWEEAFF. In nucleotides, the CDR3 is TGTGCCAGCAGCTCCTACCCATGGGAGGAAGCTTTCTTT.

There are a few counts of this clonotype. The rearrangement uses TRBV5-6 and TRBJ2-3; D is uncertain. CDR1 and CDR2 from the germline V gene are SGHDT and YYEEEE. V lost 1 base and J lost 3, with 15 bases in between. This CDR3 has 16 residues. CDR3 coding DNA: TGTGCCAGCAGCTTGTTACTCGTACAGCAAACAGATACGCAGTATTTT. It encodes CASSLLLVQQTDTQYF.

V and J are TRBV4-1 and TRBJ1-5, with a possible D match to TRBD1 (5 bases). The V and J ends lost 0 bases and 7 bases respectively, with 13 bases between them. Germline CDR1 MGHRA, CDR2 YSYEKL. The CDR3 is 15 amino acids. The CDR3 DNA reads as TGCGCCAGCAGCCAAGACAGGGCGGCAGGGCAGCCCCAGCATTTT. Translated: CASSQDRAAGQPQHF.

The chain recombines TRBV6-5 with TRBJ1-2; 8 bases are a match to TRBD1. CDR1 is MNHEY and CDR2 is SVGAGI in the germline V gene. This CDR3 has 14 residues. V shed 0 bases and J 5 bases; nucleotides not matched to a gene: 2. The CDR3 spells CASSYSDRGYGYTF. The CDR3 DNA sequence: TGTGCCAGCAGTTACTCCGACAGGGGATATGGCTACACCTTC.

V and J are TRBV4-1 and TRBJ2-1; 7 nucleotides line up with TRBD2. Germline CDR1 reads MGHRA; CDR2 reads YSYEKL. CDR3 length equals 17 residues. J gave up 7 bases and V 4 bases, and 16 bases lay outside the gene matches. This CDR3 is CASSRRLGLEGGNEQFF. The DNA of the CDR3 is TGCGCCAGCAGCCGCAGACTCGGACTAGAGGGAGGAAATGAGCAGTTCTTC.

This clonotype was seen a few times. The chain is built from TRBV14 and TRBJ1-1; weak D call: TRBD1 (6 bases). This CDR3 has 14 amino acids. Germline values: CDR1 SGHDN, CDR2 FVKESK. Trimming stripped 0 bases from V and 7 bases from J, with 12 bases between. CDR3 in amino acids: CASSQDRRTDEAFF. CDR3 sequence (DNA): TGTGCCAGCAGCCAAGATCGCAGGACAGATGAAGCTTTCTTT.

This clonotype has at least ten counts. V is TRBV7-2 and J is TRBJ2-2; D is undetermined. CDR3 length: 14 residues. V lost 3 bases and J 7 bases, leaving 12 bases between the germline ends. Germline V CDR1 and CDR2: SGHTA, FQGNSA. The CDR3 sequence is CASSFRTDGGELFF. Written as DNA, the CDR3 is TGTGCCAGCAGCTTTAGGACGGACGGCGGGGAGCTGTTTTTT. Based on the CDR3 plus reference TRBV7-2 and TRBJ2-2, the full variable domain is GAGVSQSPSNKVTEKGKDVELRCDPISGHTALYWYRQSLGQGLEFLIYFQGNSAPDKSGLPSDRFSAERTGGSVSTLTIQRTQQEDSAVYLCASSFRTDGGELFFGEGSRLTVL.

This clonotype was observed many times. This chain uses TRBV4-2 with TRBJ2-2; no reliable D call. V was shortened by 0 bases and J by 4 bases, with 6 bases between the two germline ends. The germline V gene encodes CDR1 LGHNA and CDR2 YNFKEQ. The CDR3 is 14 amino acids. DNA for the CDR3: TGTGCCAGCAGCCAAGAAGACGGCACCGGGGAGCTGTTTTTT. This codes for CASSQEDGTGELFF.

The rearrangement joins TRBV5-1 to TRBJ2-1; possible D gene TRBD1, 7 bases. Germline CDR1 SGHRS, CDR2 YFSETQ. V dropped 2 bases and J dropped 8 bases, with 38 bases sitting between them. The CDR3 sequence is 22 residues long. The CDR3 protein is CASSFPGQTAKKDSGFFYEQFF. The DNA of the CDR3 is TGCGCCAGCAGCTTTCCGGGACAGACGGCCAAAAAAGATAGCGGCTTCTTTTATGAGCAGTTCTTC.

This clonotype occurred a few times. The chain recombines TRBV12-3 or TRBV12-4 with TRBJ2-7, with TRBD2 matching over 13 bases. V lost 5 bases, J lost 6 bases, and 7 bases stayed unmatched. The CDR3 is 15 residues long. DNA of the CDR3: TGTGCCAGCAGTATTCGGACTAGCGGGAGTAGCGAGCAGTACTTC. Protein product: CASSIRTSGSSEQYF.

This clonotype was seen a few times. The chain has TRBV20-1 and TRBJ2-2; 10 nucleotides agree with TRBD1. The CDR3 has 15 amino acids. From germline, CDR1 is DFQATT and CDR2 SNEGSKA (reference sequence). V lost 6 bases to trimming and J lost 7 bases; unmatched junction nucleotides: 11. This CDR3 reads CSAIAGTGEGGELFF. The CDR3 nucleotides read TGCAGTGCCATAGCGGGGACAGGGGAAGGCGGGGAGCTGTTTTTT.

V usage is TRBV9 and J usage is TRBJ2-1; TRBD2 agrees at 8 bases. The trim removed 1 base at V and 9 bases at J, leaving 6 bases unmatched. The CDR3 is 14 amino acids. Germline V gene lookup returns CDR1 SGDLS and CDR2 YYNGEE. CDR3 coding DNA: TGTGCCAGCAGCGTACGTCGGGAGGGCCCTGAGCAGTTCTTC. It encodes CASSVRREGPEQFF.

Here the CDR3 reads CAISDPRRRGNEQYF. As DNA, the CDR3 is TGTGCCATCAGTGACCCCCGGCGAAGGGGGAACGAGCAGTACTTC. The V gene is TRBV10-3, the J gene TRBJ2-7; the D gene is possibly TRBD1 (6 bases). From germline, CDR1 is ENHRY and CDR2 SYGVKD. This CDR3 has 15 residues. Deletions cut 3 bases from V and 5 bases from J, with 17 bases between.

This chain uses TRBV24-1 with TRBJ2-1, with 10 bases aligning to TRBD1. CDR3 length equals 17 residues. Trimming removed 4 bases from V and 7 bases from J; junction bases left unmatched: 12. Germline V CDR1 and CDR2: KGHDR, SFDVKD. The CDR3 DNA follows: TGTGCCACCAGTGACACGAGGGACAGGGGCCAGGGGAATGAGCAGTTCTTC. Translating gives CATSDTRDRGQGNEQFF.

This clonotype was seen more than once but under ten times. CDR3 sequence (DNA): TGCGCCACCATGGGTGGTATTCGGCGTGAGCAGTTCTTC. This sequence encodes CATMGGIRREQFF. V usage is TRBV10-2 and J usage is TRBJ2-1; D unresolved. Trimming stripped 10 bases from V and 9 bases from J, with 19 bases between. The CDR3 consists of 13 residues. Germline V lookup: CDR1 WSHSY, CDR2 SAAADI.

The rearrangement links TRBV6-2 or TRBV6-3 to TRBJ2-2, with D hard to call. V was shortened by 8 bases and J by 2 bases, with 15 bases between the two germline ends. Germline CDR1 MNHEY, CDR2 SVGEGT. The CDR3 is made up of 15 amino acids. The CDR3 nucleotides read TGTGCCAGCCTGGAAAGGACCCCCAACACCGGGGAGCTGTTTTTT. Protein: CASLERTPNTGELFF.

The chain is built from TRBV11-2 and TRBJ2-7; possibly TRBD1 for D (5 bases). V lost 6 bases and J 4 bases, leaving 19 bases between the germline ends. This CDR3 has 15 residues. Per germline, CDR1 SGHAT and CDR2 FQNNGV. DNA for the CDR3: TGTGCCAGCAGTCCAGAAGGGGTTAGGAGATACGAGCAGTACTTC. It yields the protein CASSPEGVRRYEQYF.

The chain couples TRBV7-6 to TRBJ2-2; D is perhaps TRBD2 (7 bases). Germline V CDR1 and CDR2: SGHVS, FNYEAQ. The CDR3 is 18 residues long. Trimming shortened V by 4 bases and J by 3 bases, and 21 bases separated the two germline ends. CDR3 nucleotide sequence: TGTGCCAGCAGCTCCAATCGGGGTAGGGGGGGCCACACCGGGGAGCTGTTTTTT. It is translated as CASSSNRGRGGHTGELFF.

About this clonotype itself: This clone may be a read error of a much larger clone one base away. The chain recombines TRBV11-2 with TRBJ2-6, with unresolved D. The CDR3 loop spans 16 amino acids. Germline CDR1 SGHAT, CDR2 FQNNGV. The CDR3 DNA follows: TGTGCCAGAAGCTTATCCCGGATCTCTGGGGCCAACGTCCTGACTTTC. Its translation is CARSLSRISGANVLTF.

V gene TRBV28 combines with J gene TRBJ2-7; D may be TRBD2 (6 bases). The V end lost 3 bases, the J end lost 3 bases, and 18 bases lay between the germline ends. This CDR3 is 16 amino acids long. Germline assignment: CDR1 MDHEN and CDR2 SYDVKM. CDR3 sequence (DNA): TGTGCCAGCAGTTTTGGAGGGTCCTTCGGGTACTACGAGCAGTACTTC. Amino acids: CASSFGGSFGYYEQYF. The full variable domain, in which reference TRBV28 and TRBJ2-7 provide the parts outside the CDR3, is DVKVTQSSRYLVKRTGEKVFLECVQDMDHENMFWYRQDPGLGLRLIYFSYDVKMKEKGDIPEGYSVSREKKERFSLILESASTNQTSMYLCASSFGGSFGYYEQYFGPGTRLTVT.

The chain couples TRBV7-2 to TRBJ2-3; D perhaps matches TRBD2 (5 bases). V lost 1 base, J lost 0 bases, and 14 bases lay in between. Germline V CDR1 and CDR2: SGHTA, FQGNSA. This CDR3 region has 17 residues. CDR3 sequence (DNA): TGTGCCAGCAGCTTAGGACCACTAGGGTCTAGCACAGATACGCAGTATTTT. Translated: CASSLGPLGSSTDTQYF.

CDR3 sequence (DNA): TGTGCCAGCAGTCCTCGGACTAGCAAGGCCACCGGGGAGCTGTTTTTT. Protein sequence: CASSPRTSKATGELFF. V is TRBV27 and J is TRBJ2-2; 8 bases are shared with TRBD2. The CDR3 length is 16 residues. V gave up 5 bases and J gave up 4 bases; unmatched junction bases: 9. Germline values: CDR1 MNHEY, CDR2 SMNVEV (reference sequence).

The rearrangement uses TRBV20-1 and TRBJ2-1, with 12 bases lining up with TRBD2. V lost 0 bases to trimming and J lost 9 bases; unmatched junction nucleotides: 6. Germline loops: CDR1 DFQATT, CDR2 SNEGSKA (reference sequence). This CDR3 is 15 amino acids long. DNA for the CDR3: TGCAGTGCTAGAGATGGGACTAGCGGGCTGGGTGAGCAGTTCTTC. Residues: CSARDGTSGLGEQFF.

This clonotype has more than one count but fewer than ten. CDR3 loop: CASRGGLVISEQYF. CDR3 nucleotides: TGTGCCAGCAGAGGGGGACTAGTTATTTCGGAGCAGTACTTC. The chain carries TRBV27 and TRBJ2-7; TRBD2 aligns across 8 bases. Germline CDR1 MNHEY, CDR2 SMNVEV (reference sequence). The CDR3 sequence is 14 residues long. J lost 7 bases, V lost 6 bases, and 11 bases had no gene match.